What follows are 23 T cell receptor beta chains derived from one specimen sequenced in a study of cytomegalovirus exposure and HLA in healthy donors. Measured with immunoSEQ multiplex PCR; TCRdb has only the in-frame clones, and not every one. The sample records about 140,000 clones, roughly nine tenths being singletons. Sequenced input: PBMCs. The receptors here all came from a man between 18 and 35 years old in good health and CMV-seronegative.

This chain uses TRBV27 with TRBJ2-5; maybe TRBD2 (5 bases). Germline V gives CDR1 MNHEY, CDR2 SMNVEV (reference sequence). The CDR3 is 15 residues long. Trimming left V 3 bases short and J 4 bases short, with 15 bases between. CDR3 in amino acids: CASSLAYASGETQYF. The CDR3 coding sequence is TGTGCCAGCAGTTTGGCATATGCCAGCGGAGAGACCCAGTACTTC.

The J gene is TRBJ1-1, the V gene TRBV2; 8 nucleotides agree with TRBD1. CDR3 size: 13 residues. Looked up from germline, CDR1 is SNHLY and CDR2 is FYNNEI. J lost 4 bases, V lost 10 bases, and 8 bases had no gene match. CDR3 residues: CATKTDRATEAFF. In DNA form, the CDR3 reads TGTGCCACCAAGACGGACAGGGCCACTGAAGCTTTCTTT.

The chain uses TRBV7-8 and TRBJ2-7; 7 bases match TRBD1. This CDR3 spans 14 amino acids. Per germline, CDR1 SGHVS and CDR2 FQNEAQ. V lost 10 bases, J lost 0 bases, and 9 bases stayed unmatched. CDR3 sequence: CATSPGGSSYEQYF. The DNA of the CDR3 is TGTGCCACCTCCCCAGGGGGAAGCTCCTACGAGCAGTACTTC.

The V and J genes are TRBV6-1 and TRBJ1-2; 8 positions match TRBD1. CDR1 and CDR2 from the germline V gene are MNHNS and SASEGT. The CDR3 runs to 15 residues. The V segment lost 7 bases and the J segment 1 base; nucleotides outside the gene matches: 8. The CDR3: CASISGTGFNYGYTF. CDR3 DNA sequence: TGTGCCAGCATTTCCGGGACAGGCTTTAACTATGGCTACACCTTC.

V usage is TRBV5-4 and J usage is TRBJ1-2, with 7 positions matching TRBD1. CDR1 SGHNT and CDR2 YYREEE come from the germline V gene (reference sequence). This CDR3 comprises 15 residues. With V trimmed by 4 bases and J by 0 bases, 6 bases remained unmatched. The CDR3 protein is CASSTGQFTNYGYTF. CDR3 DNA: TGTGCCAGCAGCACGGGACAGTTCACTAACTATGGCTACACCTTC.

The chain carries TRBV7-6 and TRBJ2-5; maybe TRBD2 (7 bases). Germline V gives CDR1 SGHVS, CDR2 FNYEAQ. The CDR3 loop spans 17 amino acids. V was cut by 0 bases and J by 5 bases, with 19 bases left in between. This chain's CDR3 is CASSLAAAAGAFETQYF. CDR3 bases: TGTGCCAGCAGCTTAGCGGCCGCTGCGGGGGCCTTTGAGACCCAGTACTTC.

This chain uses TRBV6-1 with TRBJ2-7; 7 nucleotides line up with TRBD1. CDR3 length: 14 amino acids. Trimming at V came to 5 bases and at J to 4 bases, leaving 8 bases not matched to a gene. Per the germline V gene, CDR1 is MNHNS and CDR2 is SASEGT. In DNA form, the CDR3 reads TGTGCCAGCAGTTTCCGACAGGGATCATACGAGCAGTACTTC. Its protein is CASSFRQGSYEQYF.

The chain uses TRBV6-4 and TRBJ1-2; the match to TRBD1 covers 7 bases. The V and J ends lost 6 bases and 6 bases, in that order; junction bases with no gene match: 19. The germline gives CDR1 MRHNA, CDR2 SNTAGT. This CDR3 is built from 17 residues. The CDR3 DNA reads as TGTGCCAGCAGCCCAAAAAACAGGGGTTATTTTGGGGATGGCTACACCTTC. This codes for CASSPKNRGYFGDGYTF.

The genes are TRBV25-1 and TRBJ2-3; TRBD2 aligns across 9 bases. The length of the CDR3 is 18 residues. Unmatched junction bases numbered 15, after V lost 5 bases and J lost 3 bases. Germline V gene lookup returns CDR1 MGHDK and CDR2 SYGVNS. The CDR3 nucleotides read TGTGCCAGCAGTTCCTTTTTCGGTAGCGGGAGCAATACAGATACGCAGTATTTT. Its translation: CASSSFFGSGSNTDTQYF.

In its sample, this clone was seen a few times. The CDR3 here is CASTLEGQTKGGYTF. For the CDR3, the DNA is TGTGCCAGCACTTTGGAGGGACAGACTAAGGGCGGCTACACCTTC. V usage is TRBV13 and J usage is TRBJ1-2, with TRBD1 matching over 7 bases. Germline V CDR1 and CDR2: PRHDT, FYEKMQ (reference sequence). The CDR3 is made up of 15 amino acids. V shed 7 bases and J 8 bases; nucleotides not matched to a gene: 16.

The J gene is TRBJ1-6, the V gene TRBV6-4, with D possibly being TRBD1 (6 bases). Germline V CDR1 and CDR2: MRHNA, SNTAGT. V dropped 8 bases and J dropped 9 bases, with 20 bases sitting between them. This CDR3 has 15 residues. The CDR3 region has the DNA TGTGCCAGCGGGGACTCGGGGCAGGGGACTTCACCCCTCCACTTT. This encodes CASGDSGQGTSPLHF.

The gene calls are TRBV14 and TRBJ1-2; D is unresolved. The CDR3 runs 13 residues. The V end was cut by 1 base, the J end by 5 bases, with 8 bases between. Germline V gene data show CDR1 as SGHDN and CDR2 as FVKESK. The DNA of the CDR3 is TGTGCCAGCAGCCAAGGCCTCCAGTATGGCTACACCTTC. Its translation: CASSQGLQYGYTF.

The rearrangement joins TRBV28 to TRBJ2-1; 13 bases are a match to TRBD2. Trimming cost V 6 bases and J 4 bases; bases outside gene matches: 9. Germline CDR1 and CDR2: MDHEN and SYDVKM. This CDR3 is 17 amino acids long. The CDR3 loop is CASRRTSGSVGYNEQFF. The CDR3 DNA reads TGTGCCAGCAGGCGGACTAGCGGGAGCGTTGGGTACAATGAGCAGTTCTTC.

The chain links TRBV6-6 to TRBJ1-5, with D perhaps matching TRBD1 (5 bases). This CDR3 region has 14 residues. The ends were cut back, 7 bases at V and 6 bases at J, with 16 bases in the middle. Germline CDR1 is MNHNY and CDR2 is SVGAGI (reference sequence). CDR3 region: CASTTQGGVQPQHF. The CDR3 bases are TGTGCCAGCACCACCCAGGGAGGGGTTCAGCCCCAGCATTTT.

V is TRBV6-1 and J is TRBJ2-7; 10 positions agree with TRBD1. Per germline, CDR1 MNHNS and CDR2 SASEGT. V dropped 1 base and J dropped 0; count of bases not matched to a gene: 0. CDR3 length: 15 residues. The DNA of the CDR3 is TGTGCCAGCAGTGAAGGGGACAGGGGCTCCTACGAGCAGTACTTC. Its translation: CASSEGDRGSYEQYF.

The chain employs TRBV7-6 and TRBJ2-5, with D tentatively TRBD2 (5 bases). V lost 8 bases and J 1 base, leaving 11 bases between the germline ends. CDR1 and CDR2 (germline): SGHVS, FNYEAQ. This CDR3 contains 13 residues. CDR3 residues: CASHHRGQETQYF. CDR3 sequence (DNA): TGTGCCAGCCATCACCGGGGCCAAGAGACCCAGTACTTC.

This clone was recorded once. CDR3 region: CAISFSGGAETQYF. CDR3 nucleotide sequence: TGTGCCATCAGCTTTAGCGGGGGGGCTGAGACCCAGTACTTC. This sequence joins TRBV10-3 and TRBJ2-5; 11 nucleotides align to TRBD2. V was pared by 6 bases and J by 5 bases, with 5 bases of the junction left unmatched. Per the germline V gene, CDR1 is ENHRY and CDR2 is SYGVKD. This CDR3 is built from 14 residues.

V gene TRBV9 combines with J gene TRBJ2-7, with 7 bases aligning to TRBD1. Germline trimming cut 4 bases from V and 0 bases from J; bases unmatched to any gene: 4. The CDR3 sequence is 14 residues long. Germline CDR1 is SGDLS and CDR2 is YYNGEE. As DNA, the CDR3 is TGTGCCAGCAGCTCCGGGGACAGCTCCTACGAGCAGTACTTC. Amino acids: CASSSGDSSYEQYF.

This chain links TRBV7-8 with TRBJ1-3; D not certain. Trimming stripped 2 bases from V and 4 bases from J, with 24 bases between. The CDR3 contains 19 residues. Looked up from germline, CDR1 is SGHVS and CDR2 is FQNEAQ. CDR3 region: CASSLREGPGRSLGNTIYF. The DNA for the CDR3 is TGTGCCAGCAGCTTACGGGAAGGGCCCGGGAGAAGCCTAGGAAACACCATATATTTT.

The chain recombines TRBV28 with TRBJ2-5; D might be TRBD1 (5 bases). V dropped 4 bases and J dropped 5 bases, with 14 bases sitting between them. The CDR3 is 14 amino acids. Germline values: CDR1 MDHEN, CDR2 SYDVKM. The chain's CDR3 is CASSSGVRQETQYF. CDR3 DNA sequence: TGTGCCAGCAGTTCTGGGGTACGACAGGAGACCCAGTACTTC.

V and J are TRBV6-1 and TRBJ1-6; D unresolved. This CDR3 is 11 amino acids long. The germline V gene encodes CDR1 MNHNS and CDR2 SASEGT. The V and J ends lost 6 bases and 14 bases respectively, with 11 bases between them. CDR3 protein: CASSLSGALHF. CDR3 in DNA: TGTGCCAGCAGCCTGTCTGGAGCCCTCCACTTT.

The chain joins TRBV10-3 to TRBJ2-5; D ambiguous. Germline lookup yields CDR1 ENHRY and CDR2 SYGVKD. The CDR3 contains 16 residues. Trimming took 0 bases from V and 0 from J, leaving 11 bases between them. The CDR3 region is CAISESQAPDQETQYF. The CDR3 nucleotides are TGTGCCATCAGTGAGTCGCAGGCTCCCGACCAAGAGACCCAGTACTTC.

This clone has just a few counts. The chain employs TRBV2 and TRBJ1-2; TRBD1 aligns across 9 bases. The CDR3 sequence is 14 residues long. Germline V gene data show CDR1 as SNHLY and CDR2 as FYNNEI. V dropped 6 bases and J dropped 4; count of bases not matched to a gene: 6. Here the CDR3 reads CASSLGQGSYGYTF. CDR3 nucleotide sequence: TGTGCCAGCAGCCTTGGACAGGGGAGCTATGGCTACACCTTC.